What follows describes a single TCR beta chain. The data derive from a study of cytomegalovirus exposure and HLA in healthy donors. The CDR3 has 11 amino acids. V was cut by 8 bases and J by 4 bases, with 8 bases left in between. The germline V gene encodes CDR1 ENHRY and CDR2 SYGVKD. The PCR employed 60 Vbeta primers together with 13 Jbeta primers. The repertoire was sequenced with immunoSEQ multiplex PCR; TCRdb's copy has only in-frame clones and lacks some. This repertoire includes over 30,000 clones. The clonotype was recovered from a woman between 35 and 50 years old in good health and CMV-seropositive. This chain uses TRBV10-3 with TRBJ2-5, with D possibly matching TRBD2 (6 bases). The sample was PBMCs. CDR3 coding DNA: TGTGCCATCTGGGGAGGAGAGACCCAGTACTTC. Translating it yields CAIWGGETQYF.